The 8 T cell receptor beta chains listed next were all sequenced from one sample in a study of blood T cell repertoires in COVID-19. Libraries were prepared by immunoSEQ multiplex PCR; TCRdb keeps only in-frame clonotypes and omits some of them. The sample consists of approximately 340,000 clones, around 88% of them appearing once. Sequencing was done on a sample of peripheral blood. The receptors were sampled from a man aged 30 to 45 with active or convalescent COVID-19.

The rearrangement links TRBV23-1 to TRBJ2-2; perhaps TRBD2 as D (7 bases). TRBV23-1 is filed as an ORF, its function uncertain. Trimming pared 0 bases from V and 6 bases from J, leaving 23 bases between. The CDR3 has 19 residues. The CDR3 DNA reads TGCGCCAGCAGTCAATCGAGCCCCCACGGGGGGCCGGTTCCCGGGGAGCTGTTTTTT. This gives the protein CASSQSSPHGGPVPGELFF.

The chain uses TRBV7-3 and TRBJ1-6; 9 bases fit TRBD1. The CDR3 sequence is 14 residues long. Germline V gene sequence: CDR1 SGHTA, CDR2 FQGTGA. V trimming: 3 bases; J trimming: 9 bases; junction bases outside the gene matches: 3. DNA for the CDR3: TGTGCCAGCAGCTTCACAGGGGGCGCTTCACCCCTCCACTTT. Translated, it gives CASSFTGGASPLHF.

This chain joins TRBV3-1 (or the pseudogene TRBV3-2) and TRBJ2-5; D remains ambiguous. Per the germline V gene, CDR1 is LGHDT and CDR2 is YNNKEL (reference sequence). The length of the CDR3 is 14 residues. Deletions cut 1 base from V and 0 bases from J, with 6 bases between. The CDR3 DNA sequence: TGTGCCAGCAGCCAAGCGGTGTACCAAGAGACCCAGTACTTC. Protein product: CASSQAVYQETQYF.

The V and J genes are TRBV4-2 and TRBJ1-6, with 11 bases fitting TRBD1. Germline CDR1 LGHNA, CDR2 YNFKEQ. CDR3 length: 15 residues. V dropped 4 bases and J dropped 8; count of bases not matched to a gene: 4. The chain's CDR3 is CASSLPGQGDSPLHF. CDR3 bases: TGTGCCAGCAGCCTTCCGGGACAGGGGGATTCACCCCTCCACTTT.

A single count supports this clone. The chain recombines TRBV15 with TRBJ1-6; possibly TRBD1 for D (5 bases). The CDR3 is made up of 13 amino acids. With 3 bases removed from V and 9 bases from J, the gap between germline ends came to 9 bases. Germline assignment: CDR1 LNHNV and CDR2 YYDKDF (reference sequence). The CDR3 sequence: CATSSGHSSPLHF. For the CDR3, the DNA is TGTGCCACCAGCAGTGGACATAGTTCACCCCTCCACTTT.

The chain employs TRBV9 and TRBJ2-7; possibly TRBD2 for D (6 bases). Trimming shortened V by 4 bases and J by 0 bases, and 17 bases separated the two germline ends. The CDR3 has 16 residues. Per germline, CDR1 SGDLS and CDR2 YYNGEE. The CDR3 nucleotides read TGTGCCAGCAGCCCGGGGACTGCGTACCACTCCTACGAGCAGTACTTC. Protein product: CASSPGTAYHSYEQYF.

The V call is TRBV19, the J call TRBJ1-1; D unclear. The V end was cut by 6 bases, the J end by 11 bases, with 13 bases between. The germline gives CDR1 LNHDA, CDR2 SQIVND (reference sequence). This CDR3 comprises 11 residues. The DNA of the CDR3 is TGTGCCAGTAGCGGAGGAGGGTCGGCTTTCTTT. Its protein product is CASSGGGSAFF.

This sequence joins TRBV6-5 and TRBJ1-6; tentatively, D is TRBD1 (5 bases). The CDR3 length is 15 residues. Germline CDR1 reads MNHEY; CDR2 reads SVGAGI. The ends were cut back, 9 bases at V and 8 bases at J, with 20 bases in the middle. This CDR3 reads CASSPRGGGDSPLHF. As DNA, the CDR3 is TGTGCCAGTTCCCCCCGGGGGGGAGGGGATTCACCCCTCCACTTT.